This T cell receptor beta chain was obtained from a study of cytomegalovirus exposure and HLA in healthy donors. Study-level background: In an early release, HLA-typed donors contributed 80 million to 95 million unique TCR sequences.

Overall study findings and caveats: A list of 150 to 200 TCR beta chains associated with cytomegalovirus was given.

This clone was found once. Its antigen is still unknown. Germline CDR1 and CDR2: LNHDA and SQIVND (reference sequence). V lost 0 bases and J lost 13, with 9 bases in between. The CDR3 totals 12 residues. It was with 60 Vbeta and 13 Jbeta primers that the PCR ran. Produced via immunoSEQ multiplex PCR; TCRdb's table is partial and in-frame only. In the table there are around 150,000 clones, about 76% of which are singletons. The sequence derives from a man younger than 35 in good health and CMV-seronegative. Sequencing was done on a sample of PBMCs. The chain is built from TRBV19 and TRBJ1-4, with D uncertain. CDR3 DNA sequence: TGTGCCAGTAGTATAGAAGGCGAGGGACTGTTTTTT. It specifies CASSIEGEGLFF.